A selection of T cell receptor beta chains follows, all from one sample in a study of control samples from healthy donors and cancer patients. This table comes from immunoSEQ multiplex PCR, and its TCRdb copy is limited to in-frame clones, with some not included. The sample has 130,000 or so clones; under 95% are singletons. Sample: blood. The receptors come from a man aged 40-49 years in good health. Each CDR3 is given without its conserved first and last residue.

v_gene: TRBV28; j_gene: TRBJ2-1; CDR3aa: ASSYGTEQF
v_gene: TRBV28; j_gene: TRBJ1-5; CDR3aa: ASSHNQPQH
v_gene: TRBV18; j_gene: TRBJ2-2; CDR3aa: ASSPSTGELF
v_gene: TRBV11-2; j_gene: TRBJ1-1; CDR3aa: ASSLGSLNRGEAF
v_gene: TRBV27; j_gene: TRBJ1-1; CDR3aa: ASSPAPGPLSPEAF
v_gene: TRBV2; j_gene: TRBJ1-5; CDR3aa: ASRRQDYQPQH
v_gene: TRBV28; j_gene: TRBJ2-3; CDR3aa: ASSPPGLAGGTSTDTQY
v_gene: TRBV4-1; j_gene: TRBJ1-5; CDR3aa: ASSRTVFNDQPQH
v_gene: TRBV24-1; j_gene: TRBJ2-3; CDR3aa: ATSDLGTDNTQY
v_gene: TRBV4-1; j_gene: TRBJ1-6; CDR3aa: ASSRGTGREPLH
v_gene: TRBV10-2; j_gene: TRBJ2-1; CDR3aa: ASSGGRGAEQF
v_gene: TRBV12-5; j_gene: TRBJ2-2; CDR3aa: ASGLNSGELF
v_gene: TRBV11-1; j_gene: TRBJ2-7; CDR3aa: ASSPIKDEQY
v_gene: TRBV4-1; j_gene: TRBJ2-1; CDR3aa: ASSPRASGNNEQF
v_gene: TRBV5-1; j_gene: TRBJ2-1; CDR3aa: ASSFRLGSGNEQF
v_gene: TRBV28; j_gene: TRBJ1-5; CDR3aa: ASSGDRVSNQPQH
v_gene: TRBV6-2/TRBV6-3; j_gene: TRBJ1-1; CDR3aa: ASSSDDRAHTEAF
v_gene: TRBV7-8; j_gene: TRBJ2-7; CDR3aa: ASSFMGSYEQY
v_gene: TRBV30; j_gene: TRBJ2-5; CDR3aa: AWRVGGTAGTQY
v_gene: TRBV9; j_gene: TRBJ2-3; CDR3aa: ASSLLGDTQY
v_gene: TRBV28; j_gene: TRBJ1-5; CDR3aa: ASSSGQPQH
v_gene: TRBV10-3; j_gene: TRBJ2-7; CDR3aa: AISESLTGGTYEQY
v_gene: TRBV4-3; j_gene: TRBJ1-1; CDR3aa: ASSQQSAGFTEAF
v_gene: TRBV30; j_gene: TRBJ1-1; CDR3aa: AWSVFNRRGNTEAF
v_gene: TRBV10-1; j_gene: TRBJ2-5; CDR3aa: ARVRLAEGETQY
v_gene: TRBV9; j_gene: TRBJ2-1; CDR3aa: ASSVGGASYNEQF
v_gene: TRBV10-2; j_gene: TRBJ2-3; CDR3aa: ASALQRLEYDTQY
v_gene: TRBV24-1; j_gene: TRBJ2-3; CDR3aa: ATSDVAGMITDTQY
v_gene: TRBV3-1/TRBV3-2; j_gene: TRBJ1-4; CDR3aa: ASSQGQGTKLF
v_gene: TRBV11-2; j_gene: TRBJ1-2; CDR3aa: ASSLVEGVGRYT
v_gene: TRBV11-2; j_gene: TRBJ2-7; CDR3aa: ASSFGTGDEQY
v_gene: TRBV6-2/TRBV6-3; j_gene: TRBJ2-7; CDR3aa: ASSYSGQGGYEQY
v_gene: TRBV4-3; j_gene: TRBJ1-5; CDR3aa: ASSQAYRGRSNQPQH
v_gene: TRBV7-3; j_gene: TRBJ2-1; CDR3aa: ASSVRLAGHNEQF
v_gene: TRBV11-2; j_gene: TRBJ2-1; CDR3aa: ASKLPQGREQF
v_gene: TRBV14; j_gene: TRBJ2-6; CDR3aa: ASHSLSGANVLT
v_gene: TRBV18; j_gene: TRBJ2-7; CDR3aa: ASSSRQGDGYEQY
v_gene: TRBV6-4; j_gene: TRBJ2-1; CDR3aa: ASSDTSGSEQF
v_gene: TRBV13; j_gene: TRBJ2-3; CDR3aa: ASRDTQY
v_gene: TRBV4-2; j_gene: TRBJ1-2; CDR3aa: ASSLFRVGKADYGYT
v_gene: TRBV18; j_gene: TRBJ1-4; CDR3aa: ASSLPGQGARKLF
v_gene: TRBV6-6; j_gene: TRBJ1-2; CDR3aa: ASTPGQGGYGYT
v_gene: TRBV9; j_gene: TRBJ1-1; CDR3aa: ASSEQGQTNTEAF
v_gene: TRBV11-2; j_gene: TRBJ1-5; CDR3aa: ASSLEGGNQPQH
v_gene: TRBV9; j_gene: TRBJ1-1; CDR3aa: ASSVGAQFSTEAF
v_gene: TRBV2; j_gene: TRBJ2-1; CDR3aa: ASFLGTSGKFNEQF